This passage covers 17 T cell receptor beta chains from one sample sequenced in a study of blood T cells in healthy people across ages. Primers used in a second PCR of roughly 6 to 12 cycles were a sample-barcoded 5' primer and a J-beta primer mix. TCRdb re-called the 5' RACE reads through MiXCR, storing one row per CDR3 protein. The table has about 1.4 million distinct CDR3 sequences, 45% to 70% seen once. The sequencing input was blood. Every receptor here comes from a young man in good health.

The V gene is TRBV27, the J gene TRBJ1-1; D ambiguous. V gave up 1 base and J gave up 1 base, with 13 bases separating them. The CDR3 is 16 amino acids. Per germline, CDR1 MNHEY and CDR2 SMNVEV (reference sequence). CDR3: CASSLLTDLGNTEAFF. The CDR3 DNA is TGTGCCAGCAGTTTATTAACTGATTTGGGGAACACTGAAGCTTTCTTT.

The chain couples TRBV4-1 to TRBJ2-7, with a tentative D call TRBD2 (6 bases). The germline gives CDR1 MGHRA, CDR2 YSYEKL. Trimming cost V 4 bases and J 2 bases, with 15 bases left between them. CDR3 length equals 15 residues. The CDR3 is CASSLTAGSAYEQYF. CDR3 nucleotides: TGCGCCAGCAGCCTTACAGCGGGCTCGGCCTACGAGCAGTACTTC.

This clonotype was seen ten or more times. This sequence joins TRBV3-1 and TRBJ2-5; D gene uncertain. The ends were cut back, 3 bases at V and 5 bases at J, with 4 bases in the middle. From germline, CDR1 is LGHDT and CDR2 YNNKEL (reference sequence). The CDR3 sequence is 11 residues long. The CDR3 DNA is TGTGCCAGCAGCCAGACTGAGACCCAGTACTTC. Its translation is CASSQTETQYF.

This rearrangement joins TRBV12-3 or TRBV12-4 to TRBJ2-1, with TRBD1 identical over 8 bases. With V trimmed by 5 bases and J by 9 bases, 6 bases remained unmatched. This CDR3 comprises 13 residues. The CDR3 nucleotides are TGTGCCAGCAGTGCGGACAGGGTGCTTGAGCAGTTCTTC. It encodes CASSADRVLEQFF.

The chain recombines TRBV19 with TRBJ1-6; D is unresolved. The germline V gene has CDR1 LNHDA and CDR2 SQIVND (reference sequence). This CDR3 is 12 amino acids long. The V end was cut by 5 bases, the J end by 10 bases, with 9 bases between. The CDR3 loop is CASSPEGSPLHF. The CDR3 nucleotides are TGTGCCAGTAGTCCCGAAGGGTCACCCCTCCACTTT. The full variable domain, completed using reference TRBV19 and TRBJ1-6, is DGGITQSPKYLFRKEGQNVTLSCEQNLNHDAMYWYRQDPGQGLRLIYYSQIVNDFQKGDIAEGYSVSREKKESFPLTVTSAQKNPTAFYLCASSPEGSPLHFGNGTRLTVT.

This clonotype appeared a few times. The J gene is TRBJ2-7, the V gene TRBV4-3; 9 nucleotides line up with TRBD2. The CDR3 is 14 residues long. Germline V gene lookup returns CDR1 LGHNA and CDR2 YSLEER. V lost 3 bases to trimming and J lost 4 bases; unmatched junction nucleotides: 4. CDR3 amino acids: CASSQSSGGYEQYF. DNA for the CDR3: TGCGCCAGCAGCCAGAGTAGCGGGGGTTACGAGCAGTACTTC.

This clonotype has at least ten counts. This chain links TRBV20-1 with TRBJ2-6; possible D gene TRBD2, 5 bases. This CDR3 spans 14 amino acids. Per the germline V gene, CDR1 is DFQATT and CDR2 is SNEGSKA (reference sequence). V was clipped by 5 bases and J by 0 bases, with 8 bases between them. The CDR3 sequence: CSAPRDSGANVLTF. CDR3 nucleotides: TGCAGTGCTCCGAGGGACTCTGGGGCCAACGTCCTGACTTTC.

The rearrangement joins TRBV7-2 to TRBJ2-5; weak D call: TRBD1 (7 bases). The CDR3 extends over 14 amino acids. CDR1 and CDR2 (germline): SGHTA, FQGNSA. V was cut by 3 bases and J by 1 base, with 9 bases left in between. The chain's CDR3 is CASSLEGAQETQYF. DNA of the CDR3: TGTGCCAGCAGCTTGGAGGGGGCCCAAGAGACCCAGTACTTC.

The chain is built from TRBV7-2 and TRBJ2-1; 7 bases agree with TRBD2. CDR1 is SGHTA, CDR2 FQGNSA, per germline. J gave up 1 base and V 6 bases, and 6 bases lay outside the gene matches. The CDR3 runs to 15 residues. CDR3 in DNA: TGTGCCAGCAGGTACGGGGGGAGGTCCTACAATGAGCAGTTCTTC. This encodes CASRYGGRSYNEQFF.

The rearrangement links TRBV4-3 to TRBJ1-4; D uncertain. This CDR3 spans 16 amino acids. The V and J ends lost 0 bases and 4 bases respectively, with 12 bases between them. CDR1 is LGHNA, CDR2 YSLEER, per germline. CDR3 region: CASSQERPFGNEKLFF. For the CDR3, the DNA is TGCGCCAGCAGCCAAGAGAGACCGTTCGGTAATGAAAAACTGTTTTTT.

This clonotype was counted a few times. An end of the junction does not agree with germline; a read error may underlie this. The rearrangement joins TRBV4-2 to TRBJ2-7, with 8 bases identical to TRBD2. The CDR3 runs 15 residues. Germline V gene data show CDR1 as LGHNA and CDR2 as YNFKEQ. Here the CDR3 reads CASSQVNGGAYEQYF. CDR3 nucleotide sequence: TGTGCCAGCAGCCAAGTCAACGGGGGGGCCTATGAGCAGTACTTC.

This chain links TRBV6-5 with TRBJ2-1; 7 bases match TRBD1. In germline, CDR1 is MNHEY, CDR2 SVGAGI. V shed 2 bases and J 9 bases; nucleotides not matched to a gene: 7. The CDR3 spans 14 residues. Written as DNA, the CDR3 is TGTGCCAGCAGTTACACCACAGGGGTGGGTGAGCAGTTCTTC. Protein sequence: CASSYTTGVGEQFF.

The DNA of the CDR3 is TGCGCCAGCAGCCAAGATCACATCGGAGAGACCCAGTACTTC. This gives the protein CASSQDHIGETQYF. The rearrangement uses TRBV4-1 and TRBJ2-5; no clear D. Trimming took off 0 bases at V and 4 bases at J, with 9 bases between the two ends. Germline loops: CDR1 MGHRA, CDR2 YSYEKL. This CDR3 comprises 14 residues.

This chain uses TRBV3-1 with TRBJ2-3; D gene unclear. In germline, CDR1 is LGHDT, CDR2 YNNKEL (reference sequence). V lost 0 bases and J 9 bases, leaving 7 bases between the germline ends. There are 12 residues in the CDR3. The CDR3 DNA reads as TGTGCCAGCAGCCAAGAAAAGTGGACGCAGTATTTT. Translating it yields CASSQEKWTQYF.

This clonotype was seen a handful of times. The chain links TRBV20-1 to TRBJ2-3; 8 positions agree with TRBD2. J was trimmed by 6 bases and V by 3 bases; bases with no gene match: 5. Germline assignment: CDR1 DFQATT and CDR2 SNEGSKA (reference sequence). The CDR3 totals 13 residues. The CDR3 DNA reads TGCAGTGCTAGCCGGGGCGGGGGGGATACGCAGTATTTT. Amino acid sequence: CSASRGGGDTQYF.

CDR3 in amino acids: CASSQGMSPGYGYTF. In DNA, the CDR3 is TGCGCCAGCAGCCAAGGCATGTCTCCAGGCTATGGCTACACCTTC. This rearrangement joins TRBV4-3 to TRBJ1-2; no clear D. V was trimmed by 1 base and J by 4 bases, leaving 13 bases between them. CDR3 length equals 15 residues. Germline assignment: CDR1 LGHNA and CDR2 YSLEER.

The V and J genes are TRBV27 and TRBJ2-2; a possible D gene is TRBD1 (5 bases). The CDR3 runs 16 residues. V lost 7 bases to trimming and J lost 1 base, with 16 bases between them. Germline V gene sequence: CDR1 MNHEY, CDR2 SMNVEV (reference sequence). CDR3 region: CASIKSWGENTGELFF. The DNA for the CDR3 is TGTGCCAGCATCAAGTCCTGGGGCGAGAACACCGGGGAGCTGTTTTTT.